The 26 T cell receptor beta chains presented below share a single source sample, sequenced in a study of identical twins (TCRdb year 2016). Library method: 5' RACE. The listed sequencing device is Illumina HiSeq 2000. TCRdb cleaned the public reads at Q25 with fastp, built clones with MiXCR and kept in-frame beta chains. Merged by CDR3 protein, the rows form single entries marked with the most common genes and DNA. This sample lists 200,000 to 250,000 distinct CDR3 sequences; roughly a tenth were detected once. The ten largest clones represent over 8% of the sample. What was sequenced was memory T cells sorted from blood. The label giving this sample's cell subset or site can be read as: CD45RO+ enriched T cells. The receptors were gathered from a man aged 50 to 59 in good health.

The J gene is TRBJ2-5, the V gene TRBV20-1; D uncertain. CDR1 is DFQATT and CDR2 is SNEGSKA in the germline V gene (reference sequence). This CDR3 spans 10 amino acids. Trimming took off 4 bases at V and 10 bases at J, with 10 bases between the two ends. CDR3 sequence (DNA): TGCAGTGCTATGGTGGTGAGCCAGTACTTC. This encodes CSAMVVSQYF.

Ten or more counts support this clonotype. The chain recombines TRBV4-3 with TRBJ2-3; D perhaps matches TRBD1 (5 bases). The germline CDR1 and CDR2 sequences are LGHNA and YSLEER. The CDR3 covers 15 residues. Trimming removed 0 bases from V and 8 bases from J, with 15 bases in between. The CDR3 is CASSQDGQPQGTQYF. Written as DNA, the CDR3 is TGCGCCAGCAGCCAAGATGGCCAGCCCCAGGGTACGCAGTATTTT.

This clonotype was observed at least ten times. The chain has TRBV20-1 and TRBJ2-7, with 8 bases fitting TRBD1. This CDR3 is built from 15 residues. Trimming took 0 bases from V and 1 from J; bases not matched to a gene: 5. Looked up from germline, CDR1 is DFQATT and CDR2 is SNEGSKA (reference sequence). The CDR3 nucleotides are TGCAGTGCTAGAGAGACAGGGGCCTTTTCCTACGAGCAGTACTTC. This codes for CSARETGAFSYEQYF.

The rearrangement links TRBV6-2 or TRBV6-3 to TRBJ1-3; the D is unclear. The germline CDR1 and CDR2 sequences are MNHEY and SVGEGT. V lost 2 bases, J lost 0 bases, and 11 bases lay in between. This CDR3 is 16 amino acids long. DNA for the CDR3: TGTGCCAGCAGTTACGTGTACGGAATCTCTGGAAACACCATATATTTT. It yields the protein CASSYVYGISGNTIYF.

The chain combines TRBV10-3 with TRBJ1-5; no clear D gene. The CDR3 length is 13 residues. CDR1 is ENHRY and CDR2 is SYGVKD in the germline V gene. Trimming shortened V by 2 bases and J by 2 bases, and 4 bases separated the two germline ends. In DNA form, the CDR3 reads TGTGCCATCAGTGAGGAGGGCAATCAGCCCCAGCATTTT. This encodes CAISEEGNQPQHF.

This clonotype has a count of ten or more. The V gene is TRBV15, the J gene TRBJ2-1; no clear D gene. This CDR3 has 14 residues. V was trimmed by 0 bases and J by 9 bases, leaving 12 bases between them. Germline values: CDR1 LNHNV, CDR2 YYDKDF (reference sequence). The CDR3 here is CATSRDIVGSEQFF. The CDR3 DNA reads TGTGCCACCAGCAGAGATATCGTTGGCAGTGAGCAGTTCTTC.

In DNA form, the CDR3 reads TGTGCCAGCAGTTCCGTAGCGGGAGCCGGGGTGAATGAGCAGTTCTTC. It codes for CASSSVAGAGVNEQFF. The rearrangement uses TRBV27 and TRBJ2-1; TRBD2 agrees at 9 bases. The length of the CDR3 is 16 residues. CDR1 MNHEY and CDR2 SMNVEV come from the germline V gene (reference sequence). V shed 4 bases and J 7 bases; nucleotides not matched to a gene: 11.

In DNA form, the CDR3 reads TGTGCCAGCAGCCGCGGAGGGACAGCGATTAACTATGGCTACACCTTC. Amino acid sequence: CASSRGGTAINYGYTF. The gene calls are TRBV7-8 and TRBJ1-2; 7 bases are a match to TRBD1. Germline V gene data show CDR1 as SGHVS and CDR2 as FQNEAQ. The V segment lost 5 bases and the J segment 1 base; nucleotides outside the gene matches: 10. The CDR3 is 16 residues long.

This clonotype has more than one count but fewer than ten. This chain uses TRBV7-9 with TRBJ1-3; TRBD1 matches 9 bases. This CDR3 has 16 amino acids. The J segment lost 8 bases and the V segment lost 3 bases, leaving 11 bases of the junction unmatched. Germline-derived CDR1 and CDR2 are SEHNR and FQNEAQ (reference sequence). CDR3 amino acids: CASSLIPGQGTDTIYF. CDR3 nucleotides: TGTGCCAGCAGCTTGATTCCGGGACAGGGAACGGACACCATATATTTT.

A note on this clonotype: A much larger clone is a single base away; this may be a read error. The CDR3 protein is CTSSAEDSYRGNTIYF. The CDR3 DNA reads as TGTACCAGCAGCGCTGAGGACAGTTATAGGGGAAACACCATATATTTT. V and J are TRBV9 and TRBJ1-3; perhaps TRBD1 as D (6 bases). Germline values: CDR1 SGDLS, CDR2 YYNGEE. The CDR3 contains 16 residues.

This clonotype was recorded a few times. The J gene is TRBJ1-1, the V gene TRBV4-3; weak D call: TRBD1 (6 bases). Trimming removed 4 bases at V and 3 bases at J, with 12 bases between. The germline CDR1 and CDR2 sequences are LGHNA and YSLEER. The CDR3 is 14 amino acids. The DNA for the CDR3 is TGCGCCAGCAGCCTGCAGGGGCGCGACACTGAAGCTTTCTTT. Protein sequence: CASSLQGRDTEAFF.

This clonotype has a handful of counts. The chain uses TRBV28 and TRBJ2-1, with 12 bases identical to TRBD1. There are 14 residues in the CDR3. The V gene end was trimmed by 5 bases and the J gene end by 8 bases; junction bases not matched to a gene: 4. The germline V gene has CDR1 MDHEN and CDR2 SYDVKM. CDR3 sequence: CASSRDRGQDEQFF. CDR3 coding DNA: TGTGCCAGCAGTCGGGACAGGGGGCAAGATGAGCAGTTCTTC. Based on the CDR3 plus reference TRBV28 and TRBJ2-1, the full variable domain is DVKVTQSSRYLVKRTGEKVFLECVQDMDHENMFWYRQDPGLGLRLIYFSYDVKMKEKGDIPEGYSVSREKKERFSLILESASTNQTSMYLCASSRDRGQDEQFFGPGTRLTVL.

This clonotype was picked up many times. The chain couples TRBV5-1 to TRBJ1-1, with 8 bases lining up with TRBD1. Per the germline V gene, CDR1 is SGHRS and CDR2 is YFSETQ. This CDR3 is built from 13 residues. With 3 bases clipped from V and 6 bases from J, the junction kept 4 bases outside the gene matches. CDR3 in amino acids: CASSSTGEAEAFF. The CDR3 DNA is TGCGCCAGCAGCTCGACAGGGGAAGCTGAAGCTTTCTTT.

The V gene is TRBV5-1, the J gene TRBJ2-7, with D tentatively TRBD1 (6 bases). CDR1 is SGHRS and CDR2 is YFSETQ in the germline V gene. This CDR3 comprises 15 residues. V dropped 0 bases and J dropped 2 bases, with 12 bases sitting between them. DNA for the CDR3: TGCGCCAGCAGCTTGGCCCAGACAGGCCCCTACGAGCAGTACTTC. Encoded protein: CASSLAQTGPYEQYF.

Ten or more counts support this clonotype. The chain uses TRBV5-6 and TRBJ2-4; TRBD2 agrees at 10 bases. The CDR3 runs 20 residues. Germline V gene data show CDR1 as SGHDT and CDR2 as YYEEEE. J gave up 1 base and V 2 bases, and 15 bases lay outside the gene matches. The CDR3 nucleotides are TGTGCCAGCAGCTTCCCGTCTAGCGGGAGAAGGGGACTCGCCAAAAACATTCAGTACTTC. It is translated as CASSFPSSGRRGLAKNIQYF.

The J gene is TRBJ2-7, the V gene TRBV9, with TRBD1 matching over 7 bases. The germline gives CDR1 SGDLS, CDR2 YYNGEE. This CDR3 is 15 amino acids long. J gave up 6 bases and V 3 bases, and 12 bases lay outside the gene matches. As DNA, the CDR3 is TGTGCCAGCAGCGCGAAAGGGACAGTTCACTGCGAGCAGTACTTC. It specifies CASSAKGTVHCEQYF.

A few counts support this clonotype. This sequence joins TRBV4-2 and TRBJ1-4, with no clear D. The length of the CDR3 is 16 residues. Trimming took off 3 bases at V and 4 bases at J, with 15 bases between the two ends. Per germline, CDR1 LGHNA and CDR2 YNFKEQ. DNA for the CDR3: TGTGCCAGCAGCCAGGCGCTTGAAGGGTATAATGAAAAACTGTTTTTT. Amino acids: CASSQALEGYNEKLFF.

This clonotype was seen at least ten times. V is TRBV20-1 and J is TRBJ2-3; 14 nucleotides align to TRBD2. The CDR3 runs to 16 residues. Germline V gives CDR1 DFQATT, CDR2 SNEGSKA (reference sequence). Losses at the gene ends were 6 bases for V and 3 bases for J; bases not matched to a gene: 8. The CDR3 DNA sequence: TGCAGTGCGGCCGGGACTAGCGGGAGTTGGACAGATACGCAGTATTTT. Translation: CSAAGTSGSWTDTQYF.

This clonotype was picked up a small number of times. The chain combines TRBV12-3 or TRBV12-4 with TRBJ1-2, with no clear D. Trimming pared 4 bases from V and 5 bases from J, leaving 14 bases between. The CDR3 contains 14 residues. The CDR3 spells CASSSRIRRYGYTF. Written as DNA, the CDR3 is TGTGCCAGCAGTTCGAGGATACGGCGGTATGGCTACACCTTC.

This clonotype was seen at least ten times. The chain carries TRBV5-1 and TRBJ1-6; perhaps TRBD1 as D (5 bases). The V end lost 4 bases, the J end lost 15 bases, and 14 bases lay between the germline ends. Germline CDR1 reads SGHRS; CDR2 reads YFSETQ. This CDR3 spans 12 amino acids. The CDR3: CASSAQDEDLHF. CDR3 in DNA: TGCGCCAGCAGCGCACAGGATGAAGACCTCCACTTT.

This rearrangement joins TRBV28 to TRBJ2-5; 9 bases are a match to TRBD1. Germline V CDR1 and CDR2: MDHEN, SYDVKM. The J segment lost 5 bases and the V segment lost 4 bases, leaving 8 bases of the junction unmatched. This CDR3 is 15 amino acids long. The DNA for the CDR3 is TGTGCCAGCAGTTCCCCCGGGACAGGGACGGAGACCCAGTACTTC. Protein sequence: CASSSPGTGTETQYF. Combining the CDR3 with reference TRBV28 and TRBJ2-5 gives the whole variable domain DVKVTQSSRYLVKRTGEKVFLECVQDMDHENMFWYRQDPGLGLRLIYFSYDVKMKEKGDIPEGYSVSREKKERFSLILESASTNQTSMYLCASSSPGTGTETQYFGPGTRLLVL.

The chain carries TRBV7-2 and TRBJ1-1; no reliable D call. The germline CDR1 and CDR2 sequences are SGHTA and FQGNSA. V lost 1 base to trimming and J lost 1 base, with 7 bases between them. This CDR3 spans 14 amino acids. CDR3 DNA sequence: TGTGCCAGCAGCTTAGGACACTCGAACACTGAAGCTTTCTTT. Protein product: CASSLGHSNTEAFF.

This clonotype was recorded at least ten times. DNA for the CDR3: TGCAGCGTTGGAGGGACGGAGAATGAAAAACTGTTTTTT. Protein sequence: CSVGGTENEKLFF. The chain employs TRBV29-1 and TRBJ1-4, with D possibly TRBD1 on 5 matching bases. The CDR3 runs 13 residues. V lost 4 bases and J lost 5, with 11 bases in between. From germline, CDR1 is SQVTM and CDR2 ANQGSEA.

The genes are TRBV20-1 and TRBJ2-4, with D perhaps matching TRBD2 (5 bases). The germline V gene encodes CDR1 DFQATT and CDR2 SNEGSKA (reference sequence). V dropped 1 base and J dropped 0 bases, with 13 bases sitting between them. This CDR3 is built from 16 residues. The CDR3 DNA reads TGCAGTGCTAGAGCTATATCGGGGATAGCCAAAAACATTCAGTACTTC. This sequence encodes CSARAISGIAKNIQYF.

The chain's CDR3 is CASVQGARSTEAFF. Written as DNA, the CDR3 is TGTGCCAGCGTCCAGGGGGCGCGGAGCACTGAAGCTTTCTTT. The chain has TRBV6-1 and TRBJ1-1; 8 bases align to TRBD1. The CDR3 is 14 residues long. Looked up from germline, CDR1 is MNHNS and CDR2 is SASEGT. J was trimmed by 4 bases and V by 8 bases; bases with no gene match: 9.

The chain carries TRBV5-5 and TRBJ2-5; 7 bases are a match to TRBD1. The V gene end was trimmed by 4 bases and the J gene end by 2 bases; junction bases not matched to a gene: 8. Germline lookup yields CDR1 SGHKS and CDR2 YYEKEE (reference sequence). This CDR3 comprises 15 residues. The DNA for the CDR3 is TGTGCCAGCAGCCGAGGGGGCAGCCGGCAAGAGACCCAGTACTTC. Translation gives CASSRGGSRQETQYF.